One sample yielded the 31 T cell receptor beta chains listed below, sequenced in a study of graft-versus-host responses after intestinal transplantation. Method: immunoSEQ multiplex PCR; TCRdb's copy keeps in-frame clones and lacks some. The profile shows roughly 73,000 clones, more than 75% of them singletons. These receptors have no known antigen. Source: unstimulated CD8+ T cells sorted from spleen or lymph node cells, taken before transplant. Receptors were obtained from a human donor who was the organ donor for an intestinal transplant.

In nucleotides, the CDR3 is TGTGCCAGCAGTTTGAACTATGGCTACACCTTC. Translation: CASSLNYGYTF. The V gene is TRBV28, the J gene TRBJ1-2; D ambiguous. Germline assignment: CDR1 MDHEN and CDR2 SYDVKM. The CDR3 has 11 amino acids. Trimming took off 3 bases at V and 2 bases at J, with 1 base between the two ends.

The CDR3 DNA reads TGTGCCAGCAGTTGGACAGGAGAAGGTCAGCCCCAGCATTTT. Translated, it gives CASSWTGEGQPQHF. This chain joins TRBV6-1 and TRBJ1-5; 7 bases agree with TRBD1. The germline V gene has CDR1 MNHNS and CDR2 SASEGT. J was trimmed by 6 bases and V by 5 bases; bases with no gene match: 7. The length of the CDR3 is 14 residues.

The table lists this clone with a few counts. In DNA form, the CDR3 reads TGTGCCAGCAGTTTGGTGGGACAGGGTGGCGAGCAGTACTTC. It is translated as CASSLVGQGGEQYF. The chain has TRBV28 and TRBJ2-7; TRBD1 aligns across 9 bases. The ends lost 3 bases at V and 6 bases at J; junction bases unmatched: 6. This CDR3 comprises 14 residues. Germline V CDR1 and CDR2: MDHEN, SYDVKM.

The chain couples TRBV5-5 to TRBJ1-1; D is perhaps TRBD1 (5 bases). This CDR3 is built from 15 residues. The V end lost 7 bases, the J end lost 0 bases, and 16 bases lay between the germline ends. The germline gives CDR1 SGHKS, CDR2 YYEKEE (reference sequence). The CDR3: CASRGARNVNTEAFF. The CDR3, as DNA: TGTGCCAGCCGAGGGGCCAGGAATGTGAACACTGAAGCTTTCTTT.

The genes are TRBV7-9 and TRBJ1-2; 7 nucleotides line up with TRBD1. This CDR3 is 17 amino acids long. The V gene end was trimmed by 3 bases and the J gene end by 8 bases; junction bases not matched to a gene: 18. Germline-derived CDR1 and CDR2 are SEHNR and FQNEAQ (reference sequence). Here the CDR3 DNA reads TGTGCCAGCAGCTTTTTCTTGCCCTCCCCCGGGACAGAAGGCTACACCTTC. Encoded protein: CASSFFLPSPGTEGYTF.

The CDR3 reads CASRGPPMPHNEQFF. CDR3 nucleotide sequence: TGTGCCAGCAGGGGTCCCCCCATGCCCCACAATGAGCAGTTCTTC. This chain joins TRBV27 and TRBJ2-1; no clear D. CDR1 MNHEY and CDR2 SMNVEV come from the germline V gene (reference sequence). This CDR3 contains 15 residues. V was trimmed by 6 bases and J by 5 bases, leaving 17 bases between them.

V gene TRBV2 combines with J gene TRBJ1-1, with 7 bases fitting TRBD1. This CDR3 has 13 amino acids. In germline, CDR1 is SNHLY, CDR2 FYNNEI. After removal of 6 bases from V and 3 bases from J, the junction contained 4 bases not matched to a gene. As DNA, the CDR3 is TGTGCCAGCAGATGGACAGGTTACACTGAAGCTTTCTTT. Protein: CASRWTGYTEAFF.

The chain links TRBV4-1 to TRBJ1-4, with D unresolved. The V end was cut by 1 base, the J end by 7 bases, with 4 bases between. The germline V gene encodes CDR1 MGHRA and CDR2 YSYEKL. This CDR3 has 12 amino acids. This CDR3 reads CASSQGREKLFF. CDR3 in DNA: TGCGCCAGCAGCCAAGGACGTGAAAAACTGTTTTTT.

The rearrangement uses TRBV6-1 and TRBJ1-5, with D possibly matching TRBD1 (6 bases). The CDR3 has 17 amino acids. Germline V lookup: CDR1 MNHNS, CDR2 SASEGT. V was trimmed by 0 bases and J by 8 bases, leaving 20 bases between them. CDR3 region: CASSEAPPGGALKPQHF. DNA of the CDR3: TGTGCCAGCAGTGAAGCTCCTCCCGGGGGCGCGTTAAAGCCCCAGCATTTT.

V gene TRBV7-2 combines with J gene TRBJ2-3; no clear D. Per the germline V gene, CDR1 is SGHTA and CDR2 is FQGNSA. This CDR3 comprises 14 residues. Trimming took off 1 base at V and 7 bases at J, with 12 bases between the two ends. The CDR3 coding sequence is TGTGCCAGCAGCTTAGAGCCCTCGTATAATACGCAGTATTTT. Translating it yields CASSLEPSYNTQYF.

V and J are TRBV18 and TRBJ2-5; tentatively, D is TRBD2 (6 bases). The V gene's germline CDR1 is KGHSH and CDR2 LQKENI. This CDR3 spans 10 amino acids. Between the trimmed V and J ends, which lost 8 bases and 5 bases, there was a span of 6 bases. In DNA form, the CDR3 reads TGTGCCAGCGCGGGGGAGACCCAGTACTTC. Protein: CASAGETQYF.

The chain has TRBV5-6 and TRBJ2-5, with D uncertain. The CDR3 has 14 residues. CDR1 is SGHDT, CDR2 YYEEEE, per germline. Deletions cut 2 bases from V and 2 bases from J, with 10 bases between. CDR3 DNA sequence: TGTGCCAGCAGCTTATCCGGCGTACAAGAGACCCAGTACTTC. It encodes CASSLSGVQETQYF. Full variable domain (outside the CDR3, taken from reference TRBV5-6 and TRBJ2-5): DAGVTQSPTHLIKTRGQQVTLRCSPKSGHDTVSWYQQALGQGPQFIFQYYEEEERQRGNFPDRFSGHQFPNYSSELNVNALLLGDSALYLCASSLSGVQETQYFGPGTRLLVL.

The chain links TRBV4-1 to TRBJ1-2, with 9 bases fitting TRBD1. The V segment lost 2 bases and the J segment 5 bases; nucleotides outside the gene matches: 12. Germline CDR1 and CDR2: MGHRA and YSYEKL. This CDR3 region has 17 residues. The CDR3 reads CASSQLSIRDREYGYTF. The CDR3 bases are TGCGCCAGCAGCCAACTCTCCATCAGGGACAGGGAATATGGCTACACCTTC.

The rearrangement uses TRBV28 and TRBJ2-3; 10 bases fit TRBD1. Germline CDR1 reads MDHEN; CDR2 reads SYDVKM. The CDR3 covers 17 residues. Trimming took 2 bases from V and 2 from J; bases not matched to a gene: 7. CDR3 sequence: CASSLNYGTGVTDTQYF. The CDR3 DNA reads TGTGCCAGCAGTTTAAATTATGGGACAGGGGTCACAGATACGCAGTATTTT.

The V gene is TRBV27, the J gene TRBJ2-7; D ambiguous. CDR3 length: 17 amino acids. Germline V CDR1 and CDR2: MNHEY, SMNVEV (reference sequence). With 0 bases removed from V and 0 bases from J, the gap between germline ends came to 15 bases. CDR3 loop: CASSLSPPSSRSYEQYF. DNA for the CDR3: TGTGCCAGCAGTTTATCGCCGCCGTCCTCCCGCTCCTACGAGCAGTACTTC.

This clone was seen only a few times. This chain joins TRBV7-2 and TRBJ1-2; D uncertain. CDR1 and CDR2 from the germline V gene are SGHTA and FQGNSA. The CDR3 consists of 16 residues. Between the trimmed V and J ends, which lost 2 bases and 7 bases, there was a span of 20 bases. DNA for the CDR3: TGTGCCAGCAGCTTATCTCCCCCACCGGACGGACTTGGCTACACCTTC. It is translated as CASSLSPPPDGLGYTF.

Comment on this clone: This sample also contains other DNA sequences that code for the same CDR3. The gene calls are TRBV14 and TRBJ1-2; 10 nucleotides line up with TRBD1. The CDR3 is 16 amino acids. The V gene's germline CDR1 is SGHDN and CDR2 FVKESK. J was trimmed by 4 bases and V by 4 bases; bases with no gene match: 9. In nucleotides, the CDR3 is TGTGCCAGCAGCCCTCGACAGGGGGCACGAATCTATGGCTACACCTTC. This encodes CASSPRQGARIYGYTF.

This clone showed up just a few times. Written as DNA, the CDR3 is TGTGCCAGCAGACCCGGGACAAACACCGGGGAGCTGTTTTTT. Its protein is CASRPGTNTGELFF. The chain employs TRBV6-4 and TRBJ2-2, with D perhaps matching TRBD1 (6 bases). From germline, CDR1 is MRHNA and CDR2 SNTAGT. Trimming left V 6 bases short and J 2 bases short, with 10 bases between. This CDR3 has 14 residues.

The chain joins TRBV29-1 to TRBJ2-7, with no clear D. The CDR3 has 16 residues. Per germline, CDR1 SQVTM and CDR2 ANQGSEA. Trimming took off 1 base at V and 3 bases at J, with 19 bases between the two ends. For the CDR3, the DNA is TGCAGCGTTGAAGGTTCGACCCAGACCGACCTCTACGAGCAGTACTTC. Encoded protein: CSVEGSTQTDLYEQYF.

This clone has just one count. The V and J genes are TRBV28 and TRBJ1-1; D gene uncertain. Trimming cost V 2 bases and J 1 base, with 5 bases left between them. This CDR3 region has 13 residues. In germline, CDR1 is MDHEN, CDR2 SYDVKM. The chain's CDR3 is CASSLKENTEAFF. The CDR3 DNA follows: TGTGCCAGCAGTTTAAAAGAGAACACTGAAGCTTTCTTT.

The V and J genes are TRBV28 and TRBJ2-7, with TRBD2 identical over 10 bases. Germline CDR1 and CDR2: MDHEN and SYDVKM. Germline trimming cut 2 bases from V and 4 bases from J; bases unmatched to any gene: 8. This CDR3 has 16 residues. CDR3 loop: CASSLTSGGAGYEQYF. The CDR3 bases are TGTGCCAGCAGTTTAACAAGCGGGGGGGCGGGTTACGAGCAGTACTTC.

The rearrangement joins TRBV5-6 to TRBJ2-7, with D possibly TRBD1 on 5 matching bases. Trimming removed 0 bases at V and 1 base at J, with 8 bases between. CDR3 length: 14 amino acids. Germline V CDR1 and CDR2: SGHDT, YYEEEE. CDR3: CASSLAQGSYEQYF. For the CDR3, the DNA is TGTGCCAGCAGCTTGGCGCAGGGTTCCTACGAGCAGTACTTC.

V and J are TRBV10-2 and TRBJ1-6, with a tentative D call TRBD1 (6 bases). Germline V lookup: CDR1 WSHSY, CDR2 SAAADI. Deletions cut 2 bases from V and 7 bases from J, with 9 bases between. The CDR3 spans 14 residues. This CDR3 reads CASSEADSNSPLHF. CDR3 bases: TGCGCCAGCAGTGAGGCGGACAGCAATTCACCCCTCCACTTT.

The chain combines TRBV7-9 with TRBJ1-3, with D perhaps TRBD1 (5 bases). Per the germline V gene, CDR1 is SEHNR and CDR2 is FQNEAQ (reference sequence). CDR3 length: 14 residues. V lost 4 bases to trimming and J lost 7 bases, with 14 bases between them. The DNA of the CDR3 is TGTGCCAGCAGCTCAACGACCCCAGGGAACACCATATATTTT. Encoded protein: CASSSTTPGNTIYF.

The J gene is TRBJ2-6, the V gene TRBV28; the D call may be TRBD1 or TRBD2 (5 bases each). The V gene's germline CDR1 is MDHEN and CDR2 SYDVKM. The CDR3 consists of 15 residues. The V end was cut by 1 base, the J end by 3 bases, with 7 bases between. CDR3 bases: TGTGCCAGCAGTTTATCAGGGAGTGGGGCCAACGTCCTGACTTTC. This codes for CASSLSGSGANVLTF.

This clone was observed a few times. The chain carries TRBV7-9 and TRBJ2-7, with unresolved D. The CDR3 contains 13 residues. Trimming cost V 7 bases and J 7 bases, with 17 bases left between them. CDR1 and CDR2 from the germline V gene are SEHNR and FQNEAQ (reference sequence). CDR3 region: CASTKPPKMEQYF. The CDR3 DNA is TGTGCCAGCACCAAGCCCCCCAAGATGGAGCAGTACTTC. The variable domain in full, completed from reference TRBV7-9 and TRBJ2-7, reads DTGVSQNPRHKITKRGQNVTFRCDPISEHNRLYWYRQTLGQGPEFLTYFQNEAQLEKSRLLSDRFSAERPKGSFSTLEIQRTEQGDSAMYLCASTKPPKMEQYFGPGTRLTVT.

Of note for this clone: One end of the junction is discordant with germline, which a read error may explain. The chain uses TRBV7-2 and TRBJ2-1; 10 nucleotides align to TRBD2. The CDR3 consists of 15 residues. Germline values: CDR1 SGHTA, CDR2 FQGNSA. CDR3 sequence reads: CASSPVPPSGGVRIF. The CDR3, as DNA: TGTGCCAGCAGCCCTGTCCCCCCCAGCGGGGGGGTTCGGATCTTC. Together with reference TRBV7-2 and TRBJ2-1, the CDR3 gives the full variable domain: GAGVSQSPSNKVTEKGKDVELRCDPISGHTALYWYRQSLGQGLEFLIYFQGNSAPDKSGLPSDRFSAERTGGSVSTLTIQRTQQEDSAVYLCASSPVPPSGGVRIFGPGTRLTVL.

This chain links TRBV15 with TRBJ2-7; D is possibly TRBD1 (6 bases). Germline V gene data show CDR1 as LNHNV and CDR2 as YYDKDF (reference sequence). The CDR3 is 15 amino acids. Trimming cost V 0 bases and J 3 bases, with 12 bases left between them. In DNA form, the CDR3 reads TGTGCCACCAGCAGAGATAAGGACAGTGGCTACGAGCAGTACTTC. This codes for CATSRDKDSGYEQYF. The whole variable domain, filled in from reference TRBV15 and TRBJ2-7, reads DAMVIQNPRYQVTQFGKPVTLSCSQTLNHNVMYWYQQKSSQAPKLLFHYYDKDFNNEADTPDNFQSRRPNTSFCFLDIRSPGLGDTAMYLCATSRDKDSGYEQYFGPGTRLTVT.

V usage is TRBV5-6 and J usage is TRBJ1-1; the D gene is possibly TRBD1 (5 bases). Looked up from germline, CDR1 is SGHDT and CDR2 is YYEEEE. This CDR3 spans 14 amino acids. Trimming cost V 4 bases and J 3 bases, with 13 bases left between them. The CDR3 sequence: CASSHSGAYTEAFF. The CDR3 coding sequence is TGTGCCAGCAGCCATTCCGGGGCCTACACTGAAGCTTTCTTT. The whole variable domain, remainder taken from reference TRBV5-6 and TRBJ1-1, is DAGVTQSPTHLIKTRGQQVTLRCSPKSGHDTVSWYQQALGQGPQFIFQYYEEEERQRGNFPDRFSGHQFPNYSSELNVNALLLGDSALYLCASSHSGAYTEAFFGQGTRLTVV.

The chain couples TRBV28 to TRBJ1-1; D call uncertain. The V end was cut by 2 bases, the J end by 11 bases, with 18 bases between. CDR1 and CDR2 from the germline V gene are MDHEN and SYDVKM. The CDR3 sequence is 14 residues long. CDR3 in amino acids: CASSLESSGLRAFF. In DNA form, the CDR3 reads TGTGCCAGCAGTTTAGAATCATCTGGGCTTCGGGCTTTCTTT.

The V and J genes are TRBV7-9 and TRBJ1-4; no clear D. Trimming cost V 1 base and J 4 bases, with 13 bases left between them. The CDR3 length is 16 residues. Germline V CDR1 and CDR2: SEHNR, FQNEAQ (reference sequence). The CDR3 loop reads CASSLDLDGYNEKLFF. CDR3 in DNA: TGTGCCAGCAGCTTAGATTTGGACGGCTATAATGAAAAACTGTTTTTT.